This note documents a single T cell receptor beta chain sequence. Its matching antigen is unknown. This record belongs to a study of T-cell reconstitution after alpha-beta-depleted transplantation in children. The CDR3 consists of 17 residues. CDR1 and CDR2 (germline): MGHRA, YSYEKL. The trim removed 0 bases at V and 3 bases at J, leaving 10 bases unmatched. As it was prepared, the TCRbeta library received unique molecular identifiers. TCRdb recomputed calls from the PCR reads with MiXCR, one row per CDR3 protein. Here the sample spans about 980,000 distinct CDR3 sequences, about 30% being singletons. Findings of the study overall: T-cell numbers and diversity one year post-transplant derived largely from freshly generated T cells.

The sequencing here drew on PBMCs, mostly from graft donor cells, taken 360 days after TCRalphabeta/CD19-depleted stem cell transplant. The receptor was isolated from a boy under two years old who had a stem cell transplant for SCID, so the T cells may come from the graft donor. The chain is built from TRBV4-1 and TRBJ2-7, with 8 bases fitting TRBD2. The DNA of the CDR3 is TGCGCCAGCAGCCAAGAATTCGGGGGGGTCCCCCGCTACGAGCAGTACTTC. It is translated as CASSQEFGGVPRYEQYF.